This T cell receptor beta chain was found in a study of blood T cell repertoires in COVID-19. Losses at the gene ends were 0 bases for V and 0 bases for J; bases not matched to a gene: 1. CDR1 SGHRS and CDR2 YFSETQ come from the germline V gene. This CDR3 is 16 amino acids long. Repertoires were generated with immunoSEQ multiplex PCR, while TCRdb's copy carries only in-frame clones and drops some. The sample comprises some 300,000 clones, about 91% of which are singletons, and around a tenth rests with the top ten. This chain connects TRBV5-1 to TRBJ2-7; 12 bases are shared with TRBD2. Sequenced material: PBMCs or T cells enriched from blood (not recorded which). The source of this sequence is a woman aged 35 to 49 who had recovered from COVID-19. CDR3 loop: CASSLVLAGGSYEQYF. Here the CDR3 DNA reads TGCGCCAGCAGCTTGGTACTAGCGGGAGGCTCCTACGAGCAGTACTTC.